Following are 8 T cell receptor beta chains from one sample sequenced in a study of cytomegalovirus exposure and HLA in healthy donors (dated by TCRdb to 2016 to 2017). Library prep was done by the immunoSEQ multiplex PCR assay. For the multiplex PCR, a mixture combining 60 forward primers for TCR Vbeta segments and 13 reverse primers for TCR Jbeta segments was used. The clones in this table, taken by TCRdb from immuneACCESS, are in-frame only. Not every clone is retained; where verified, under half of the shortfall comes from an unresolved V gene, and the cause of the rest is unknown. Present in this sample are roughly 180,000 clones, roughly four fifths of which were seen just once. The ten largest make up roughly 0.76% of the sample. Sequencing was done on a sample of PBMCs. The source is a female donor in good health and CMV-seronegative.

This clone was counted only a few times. Here the CDR3 reads CATRIDRVDTEAFF. The CDR3 coding sequence is TGTGCCACCAGGATTGACAGGGTAGACACTGAAGCTTTCTTT. The V gene is TRBV15, the J gene TRBJ1-1, with 7 bases identical to TRBD1. J lost 3 bases, V lost 6 bases, and 7 bases had no gene match. The CDR3 length is 14 residues. Germline V gives CDR1 LNHNV, CDR2 YYDKDF (reference sequence).

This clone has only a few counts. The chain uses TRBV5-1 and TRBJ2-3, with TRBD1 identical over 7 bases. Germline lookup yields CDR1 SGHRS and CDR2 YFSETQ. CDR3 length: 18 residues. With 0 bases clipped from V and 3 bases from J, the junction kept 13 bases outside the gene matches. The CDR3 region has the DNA TGCGCCAGCAGCTTGGGAAAGGGGGCGAGTAGTGGGACAGATACGCAGTATTTT. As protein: CASSLGKGASSGTDTQYF.

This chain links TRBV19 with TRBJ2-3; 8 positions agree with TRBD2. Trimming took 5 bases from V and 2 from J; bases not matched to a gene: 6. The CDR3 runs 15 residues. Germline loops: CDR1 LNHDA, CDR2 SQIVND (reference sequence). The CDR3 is CASSLLAGLTDTQYF. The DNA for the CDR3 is TGTGCCAGTAGTCTCCTAGCGGGCCTCACAGATACGCAGTATTTT.

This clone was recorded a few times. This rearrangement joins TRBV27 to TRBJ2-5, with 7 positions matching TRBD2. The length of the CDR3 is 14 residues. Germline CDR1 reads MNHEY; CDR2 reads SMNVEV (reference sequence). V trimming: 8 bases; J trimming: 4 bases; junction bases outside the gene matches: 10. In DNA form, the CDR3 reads TGTGCCAGCCACCGGAGCGGGGTAGGAGAGACCCAGTACTTC. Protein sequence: CASHRSGVGETQYF.

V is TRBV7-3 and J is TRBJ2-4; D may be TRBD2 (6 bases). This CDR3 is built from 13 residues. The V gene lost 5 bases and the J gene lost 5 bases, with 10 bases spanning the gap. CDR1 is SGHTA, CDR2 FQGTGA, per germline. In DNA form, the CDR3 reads TGTGCCAGCAGCACCGGGAGTCAAAACATTCAGTACTTC. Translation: CASSTGSQNIQYF. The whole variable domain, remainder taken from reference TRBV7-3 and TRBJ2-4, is GAGVSQTPSNKVTEKGKYVELRCDPISGHTALYWYRQSLGQGPEFLIYFQGTGAADDSGLPNDRFFAVRPEGSVSTLKIQRTERGDSAVYLCASSTGSQNIQYFGAGTRLSVL.

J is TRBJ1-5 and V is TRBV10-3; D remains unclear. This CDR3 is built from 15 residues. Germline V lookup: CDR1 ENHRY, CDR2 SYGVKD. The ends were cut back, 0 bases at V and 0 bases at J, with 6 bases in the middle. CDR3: CAISESQISNQPQHF. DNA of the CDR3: TGTGCCATCAGTGAGTCCCAGATTAGCAATCAGCCCCAGCATTTT.

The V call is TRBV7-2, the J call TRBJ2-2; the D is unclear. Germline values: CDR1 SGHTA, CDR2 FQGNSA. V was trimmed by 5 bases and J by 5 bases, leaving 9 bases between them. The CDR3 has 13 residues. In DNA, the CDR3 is TGTGCCAGCAGCCCCTGGGCGACCGGGGAGCTGTTTTTT. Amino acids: CASSPWATGELFF. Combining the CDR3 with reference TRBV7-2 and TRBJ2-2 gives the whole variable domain GAGVSQSPSNKVTEKGKDVELRCDPISGHTALYWYRQSLGQGLEFLIYFQGNSAPDKSGLPSDRFSAERTGGSVSTLTIQRTQQEDSAVYLCASSPWATGELFFGEGSRLTVL.

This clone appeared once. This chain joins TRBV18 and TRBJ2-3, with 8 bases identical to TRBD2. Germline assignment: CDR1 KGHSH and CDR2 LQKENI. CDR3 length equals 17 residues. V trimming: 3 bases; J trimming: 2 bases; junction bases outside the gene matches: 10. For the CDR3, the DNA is TGTGCCAGCTCACCGCCCGGGGGGGGGCGGACCACAGATACGCAGTATTTT. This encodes CASSPPGGGRTTDTQYF.